This T cell receptor beta chain was sequenced in a study of Ad26.COV2.S vaccination and SARS-CoV-2 variants. Treatment described: 19 received Ad26.COV2.S at low or high dose, single or two shots; 5 received placebo; per-sample allocation not given. Repertoires come from day 63 after the first vaccine or placebo injection. Donation was by an adult aged 18-55 years who was in Boston. The CDR3 has 15 residues. V lost 0 bases to trimming and J lost 2 bases, with 12 bases between them. CDR1 SGDLS and CDR2 YYNGEE come from the germline V gene. Profiled with immunoSEQ multiplex PCR; TCRdb holds only in-frame clones, not every one. The sample holds about 470,000 clones, roughly 88% seen once.

This sample comprised peripheral blood, obtained in a trial of Ad26.COV2.S vaccine versus placebo. The V and J genes are TRBV9 and TRBJ2-7; the D gene is possibly TRBD2 (5 bases). The TCR originated in a person between 18 and 65 years old who received the Ad26.COV2.S COVID-19 vaccine or a placebo. The CDR3 is CASSVEGGHTYEQYF. The CDR3 DNA follows: TGTGCCAGCAGCGTAGAAGGCGGGCATACCTACGAGCAGTACTTC.